Shown below are 27 T cell receptor beta chains from a single sample sequenced in a study of T cell responses to AZD1222 COVID-19 vaccine. Clones were read by immunoSEQ multiplex PCR, and TCRdb kept only the in-frame ones, dropping some. The data show 150,000 to 200,000 clones, approximately 92% seen once. The specimen was peripheral blood, collected on day 0 of AZD1222 vaccination. Receptors were obtained from an adult in good health.

Here the CDR3 reads CASSPRGAGQETQYF. In DNA form, the CDR3 reads TGTGCCAGCAGCCCCCGGGGGGCGGGACAAGAGACCCAGTACTTC. The chain combines TRBV7-9 with TRBJ2-5; TRBD2 is a possible D gene (7 bases). Germline values: CDR1 SEHNR, CDR2 FQNEAQ (reference sequence). The CDR3 extends over 15 amino acids. Trimming took off 5 bases at V and 2 bases at J, with 15 bases between the two ends.

The rearrangement joins TRBV7-2 to TRBJ2-3; the D is unclear. There are 12 residues in the CDR3. Germline values: CDR1 SGHTA, CDR2 FQGNSA. V dropped 5 bases and J dropped 3 bases, with 6 bases sitting between them. CDR3 sequence: CASSPRTDTQYF. DNA for the CDR3: TGTGCCAGCAGCCCCCGGACAGATACGCAGTATTTT.

This sequence joins TRBV27 and TRBJ2-1, with 7 bases matching TRBD2. In germline, CDR1 is MNHEY, CDR2 SMNVEV (reference sequence). This CDR3 region has 16 residues. Unmatched junction bases numbered 4, after V lost 0 bases and J lost 2 bases. The CDR3 loop reads CASSLSAGETYNEQFF. DNA of the CDR3: TGTGCCAGCAGTTTATCTGCGGGGGAGACCTACAATGAGCAGTTCTTC.

This chain joins TRBV28 and TRBJ2-1; D possibly matches TRBD1 or TRBD2 (5 bases each). V was shortened by 7 bases and J by 4 bases, with 17 bases between the two germline ends. The germline gives CDR1 MDHEN, CDR2 SYDVKM. The CDR3 loop spans 15 amino acids. CDR3 bases: TGTGCCAGCAAGGTAAAGGGACCGCAGTACAATGAGCAGTTCTTC. Protein product: CASKVKGPQYNEQFF.

The V call is TRBV5-1, the J call TRBJ2-3, with TRBD2 as a possible D gene (5 bases). Trimming left V 4 bases short and J 3 bases short, with 15 bases between. CDR1 SGHRS and CDR2 YFSETQ come from the germline V gene. CDR3 length equals 15 residues. CDR3 DNA sequence: TGCGCCAGCAGCCACTATCCCGGGGAGACAGATACGCAGTATTTT. As protein: CASSHYPGETDTQYF.

The V and J genes are TRBV14 and TRBJ2-2; maybe TRBD2 (6 bases). Germline assignment: CDR1 SGHDN and CDR2 FVKESK. V gave up 9 bases and J gave up 5 bases, with 19 bases separating them. There are 15 residues in the CDR3. CDR3 nucleotide sequence: TGTGCCAGTAATTCCGGGACTCCCTGGACCGGGGAGCTGTTTTTT. It is translated as CASNSGTPWTGELFF.

V usage is TRBV11-2 and J usage is TRBJ2-7, with TRBD1 matching over 9 bases. V dropped 5 bases and J dropped 9; count of bases not matched to a gene: 8. CDR1 is SGHAT and CDR2 is FQNNGV in the germline V gene. The CDR3 extends over 13 amino acids. CDR3 DNA sequence: TGTGCCAGCAGCAGGACAGGGGCCTTCGGGCAGTACGTC. Translation: CASSRTGAFGQYV.

V usage is TRBV2 and J usage is TRBJ1-5, with 8 bases that match TRBD1. The CDR3 covers 16 residues. Germline CDR1 is SNHLY and CDR2 is FYNNEI. V trimming: 3 bases; J trimming: 1 base; junction bases outside the gene matches: 5. The CDR3: CASSEGTGRSNQPQHF. The CDR3, as DNA: TGTGCCAGCAGTGAGGGGACAGGAAGGAGCAATCAGCCCCAGCATTTT.

In nucleotides, the CDR3 is TGTGCCAGCATCATGGGCCGACAGCTGAACACTGAAGCTTTCTTT. It codes for CASIMGRQLNTEAFF. The chain links TRBV2 to TRBJ1-1; D possibly corresponds to TRBD1 (5 bases). The CDR3 extends over 15 amino acids. Trimming left V 7 bases short and J 0 bases short, with 15 bases between. Germline V gene sequence: CDR1 SNHLY, CDR2 FYNNEI.

This chain joins TRBV20-1 and TRBJ2-7; 10 bases map to TRBD1. The CDR3 consists of 14 residues. After removal of 3 bases from V and 2 bases from J, the junction contained 4 bases not matched to a gene. CDR1 and CDR2 (germline): DFQATT, SNEGSKA (reference sequence). The DNA for the CDR3 is TGCAGTGCTAGTTACGGGACAGGGGCCTACGAGCAGTACTTC. The encoded protein is CSASYGTGAYEQYF.

This chain uses TRBV11-2 with TRBJ2-3; 12 nucleotides line up with TRBD1. Germline V CDR1 and CDR2: SGHAT, FQNNGV. V shed 5 bases, J shed 2 bases, and the junction held 5 bases outside the gene matches. This CDR3 has 16 amino acids. CDR3 DNA: TGTGCCAGCAGCCTAGGGACAGGGGGCCACACAGATACGCAGTATTTT. It specifies CASSLGTGGHTDTQYF.

The rearrangement uses TRBV7-9 and TRBJ1-2; D is perhaps TRBD1 (5 bases). The V and J ends lost 4 bases and 8 bases respectively, with 17 bases between them. The CDR3 sequence is 14 residues long. CDR1 and CDR2 (germline): SEHNR, FQNEAQ (reference sequence). CDR3: CASSSRWGFGGYTF. DNA of the CDR3: TGTGCCAGCAGCTCAAGATGGGGGTTCGGGGGCTACACCTTC.

V gene TRBV2 combines with J gene TRBJ2-2; D may match TRBD1 or TRBD2 (7 bases each). Trimming removed 6 bases from V and 4 bases from J, with 12 bases in between. Germline-derived CDR1 and CDR2 are SNHLY and FYNNEI. This CDR3 has 14 residues. In DNA, the CDR3 is TGTGCCAGCAGCCAGGGGGGGGGCACCGGGGAGCTGTTTTTT. Amino acids: CASSQGGGTGELFF. The full variable domain, completed using reference TRBV2 and TRBJ2-2, is EPEVTQTPSHQVTQMGQEVILRCVPISNHLYFYWYRQILGQKVEFLVSFYNNEISEKSEIFDDQFSVERPDGSNFTLKIRSTKLEDSAMYFCASSQGGGTGELFFGEGSRLTVL.

V gene TRBV7-9 combines with J gene TRBJ2-1; a weak D match, TRBD1 (5 bases). The germline V gene encodes CDR1 SEHNR and CDR2 FQNEAQ (reference sequence). Trimming shortened V by 5 bases and J by 4 bases, and 9 bases separated the two germline ends. This CDR3 is 13 amino acids long. The CDR3 region has the DNA TGTGCCAGCAGCCTGGGGCATTACAATGAGCAGTTCTTC. It translates to CASSLGHYNEQFF.

The V and J genes are TRBV3-1 (or the pseudogene TRBV3-2) and TRBJ2-7; 7 bases line up with TRBD2. Germline trimming cut 1 base from V and 0 bases from J; bases unmatched to any gene: 0. CDR3 length: 14 residues. Germline-derived CDR1 and CDR2 are LGHDT and YNNKEL (reference sequence). CDR3 amino acids: CASSQGGGSYEQYF. The CDR3 DNA reads as TGTGCCAGCAGCCAAGGGGGGGGCTCCTACGAGCAGTACTTC.

The genes are TRBV5-6 and TRBJ1-6; D is uncertain. CDR3 length equals 15 residues. V was pared by 1 base and J by 7 bases, with 12 bases between. The germline CDR1 and CDR2 sequences are SGHDT and YYEEEE. In DNA form, the CDR3 reads TGTGCCAGCAGCTTGCCGGAGTTCGGGAATTCACCCCTCCACTTT. Amino acid sequence: CASSLPEFGNSPLHF.

The rearrangement joins TRBV20-1 to TRBJ2-7; 11 nucleotides align to TRBD2. The length of the CDR3 is 13 residues. V lost 3 bases and J lost 12; bases outside the gene matches: 10. The V gene's germline CDR1 is DFQATT and CDR2 SNEGSKA (reference sequence). The CDR3 sequence is CSASLASGGPMYV. The DNA for the CDR3 is TGCAGTGCTAGTTTGGCTAGCGGGGGGCCGATGTACGTC.

The chain combines TRBV5-1 with TRBJ1-2, with D unresolved. This CDR3 is built from 15 residues. Trimming took off 3 bases at V and 4 bases at J, with 16 bases between the two ends. Per germline, CDR1 SGHRS and CDR2 YFSETQ. The CDR3 loop is CASSSGVVEGYGYTF. The CDR3, as DNA: TGCGCCAGCAGCTCCGGGGTGGTTGAGGGCTATGGCTACACCTTC.

The chain recombines TRBV11-2 with TRBJ2-1; D unclear. Germline CDR1 reads SGHAT; CDR2 reads FQNNGV. V dropped 4 bases and J dropped 5 bases, with 15 bases sitting between them. The CDR3 is 15 amino acids. The CDR3 nucleotides are TGTGCCAGCAGCTCCCCCGGCGCAGGTCACAATGAGCAGTTCTTC. Its protein is CASSSPGAGHNEQFF.

This clone was seen only once. This sequence joins TRBV2 and TRBJ2-2; D possibly matches TRBD1 or TRBD2 (5 bases each). Trimming removed 8 bases at V and 1 base at J, with 17 bases between. The CDR3 length is 16 residues. Looked up from germline, CDR1 is SNHLY and CDR2 is FYNNEI. This CDR3 is CASFPERGENTGELFF. The DNA for the CDR3 is TGTGCCAGCTTCCCCGAACGGGGCGAGAACACCGGGGAGCTGTTTTTT.

The table lists this clone with a count of one. J is TRBJ1-2 and V is TRBV30; no reliable D call. The germline V gene encodes CDR1 GTSNPN and CDR2 SVGIG (reference sequence). The CDR3 runs to 12 residues. Deletions cut 2 bases from V and 8 bases from J, with 12 bases between. The CDR3 DNA reads as TGTGCCTGGAGTTCAAAGAGCGACGGCTACACCTTC. Translation: CAWSSKSDGYTF.

CDR3 DNA: TGTGCCAGCAGCTTAGTCTTCGGGGATGGCACTGAAGCTTTCTTT. It translates to CASSLVFGDGTEAFF. V and J are TRBV7-9 and TRBJ1-1; D is unresolved. This CDR3 has 15 amino acids. CDR1 and CDR2 (germline): SEHNR, FQNEAQ (reference sequence). Between the trimmed V and J ends, which lost 1 base and 4 bases, there was a span of 13 bases.

This clone was counted a single time. The V gene is TRBV28, the J gene TRBJ2-5, with TRBD2 matching over 7 bases. CDR1 and CDR2 from the germline V gene are MDHEN and SYDVKM. V shed 4 bases, J shed 1 base, and the junction held 6 bases outside the gene matches. CDR3 length: 15 amino acids. The CDR3 spells CASSSGGTGQETQYF. The CDR3 DNA is TGTGCCAGCAGTTCGGGGGGTACGGGCCAAGAGACCCAGTACTTC.

This clone was detected once. The chain combines TRBV7-9 with TRBJ2-7; a possible D gene is TRBD2 (5 bases). The CDR3 covers 13 residues. V gave up 0 bases and J gave up 7 bases, with 10 bases separating them. Germline V gene sequence: CDR1 SEHNR, CDR2 FQNEAQ (reference sequence). The CDR3 nucleotides read TGTGCCAGCAGCTTAGCGGGCGAGGGAGAGCAGTACGTC. Translation: CASSLAGEGEQYV.

This chain uses TRBV6-4 with TRBJ1-2, with TRBD1 matching 7 bases. This CDR3 has 14 residues. Per germline, CDR1 MRHNA and CDR2 SNTAGT. Trimming at V came to 4 bases and at J to 6 bases, leaving 8 bases not matched to a gene. CDR3 sequence: CASSAIEGADGYTF. The CDR3 coding sequence is TGTGCCAGCAGTGCGATTGAGGGGGCGGATGGCTACACCTTC.

The V call is TRBV10-3, the J call TRBJ2-3; D not resolved. The CDR3 length is 16 residues. Per the germline V gene, CDR1 is ENHRY and CDR2 is SYGVKD. The ends were cut back, 0 bases at V and 0 bases at J, with 10 bases in the middle. DNA for the CDR3: TGTGCCATCAGTGAGTCAAACAGATCTAGCACAGATACGCAGTATTTT. It is translated as CAISESNRSSTDTQYF.

For the CDR3, the DNA is TGTGCCAGCAGTGGATCCGGGACTAGTCCGGCCAATGAGCAGTTCTTC. This encodes CASSGSGTSPANEQFF. This chain joins TRBV2 and TRBJ2-1; 8 nucleotides agree with TRBD2. The CDR3 contains 16 residues. Trimming took 4 bases from V and 6 from J; bases not matched to a gene: 11. Germline V lookup: CDR1 SNHLY, CDR2 FYNNEI.